This entry lists 28 T cell receptor beta chains sequenced from one sample in a study of control samples from healthy donors and cancer patients. The repertoire was sequenced with immunoSEQ multiplex PCR; TCRdb's copy has only in-frame clones and lacks some. With roughly 190,000 clones in the sample, the ten largest clones hold about 2.2%. Sequencing used blood. The source is a woman aged 25 to 39 in good health.

This chain links TRBV15 with TRBJ2-1; 8 bases align to TRBD2. Germline lookup yields CDR1 LNHNV and CDR2 YYDKDF (reference sequence). The CDR3 sequence is 15 residues long. Trimming at V came to 0 bases and at J to 5 bases, leaving 3 bases not matched to a gene. CDR3 nucleotides: TGTGCCACCAGCAGAGAGCGGGGGGTAAACAATGAGCAGTTCTTC. Amino acid sequence: CATSRERGVNNEQFF.

The rearrangement joins TRBV7-9 to TRBJ2-7; the D gene is possibly TRBD1 (6 bases). V lost 5 bases, J lost 3 bases, and 14 bases lay in between. Germline lookup yields CDR1 SEHNR and CDR2 FQNEAQ (reference sequence). The CDR3 consists of 14 residues. The CDR3 spells CASSPKQGIYEQYF. CDR3 DNA sequence: TGTGCCAGCAGCCCAAAACAGGGTATCTACGAGCAGTACTTC. The full variable domain, with the rest looked up from reference TRBV7-9 and TRBJ2-7, is DTGVSQNPRHKITKRGQNVTFRCDPISEHNRLYWYRQTLGQGPEFLTYFQNEAQLEKSRLLSDRFSAERPKGSFSTLEIQRTEQGDSAMYLCASSPKQGIYEQYFGPGTRLTVT.

The chain is built from TRBV2 and TRBJ2-1, with TRBD2 matching 11 bases. Trimming took 7 bases from V and 6 from J; bases not matched to a gene: 8. From germline, CDR1 is SNHLY and CDR2 FYNNEI. The CDR3 is 15 residues long. CDR3 in amino acids: CASKETGTSGNEQFF. The DNA for the CDR3 is TGTGCCAGCAAGGAGACCGGGACTAGCGGCAATGAGCAGTTCTTC.

The J gene is TRBJ1-4, the V gene TRBV19; D unclear. The V gene's germline CDR1 is LNHDA and CDR2 SQIVND (reference sequence). V lost 5 bases and J 0 bases, leaving 13 bases between the germline ends. This CDR3 contains 16 residues. The CDR3 region has the DNA TGTGCCAGTAGTCCCCTCGTTCCAACAACTAATGAAAAACTGTTTTTT. This codes for CASSPLVPTTNEKLFF.

V is TRBV19 and J is TRBJ1-1; D ambiguous. Germline V gives CDR1 LNHDA, CDR2 SQIVND (reference sequence). The CDR3 has 13 amino acids. V shed 10 bases and J shed 1 base, with 13 bases lying between them. For the CDR3, the DNA is TGTGCCACCAAGATTATTGGGAACACTGAAGCTTTCTTT. It specifies CATKIIGNTEAFF.

This chain links TRBV19 with TRBJ2-1; no definite D call. The length of the CDR3 is 13 residues. The V end was cut by 6 bases, the J end by 6 bases, with 12 bases between. Germline loops: CDR1 LNHDA, CDR2 SQIVND (reference sequence). This chain's CDR3 is CASSPSLGNEQFF. In DNA form, the CDR3 reads TGTGCCAGTAGCCCATCCCTCGGCAATGAGCAGTTCTTC.

The chain combines TRBV6-2 or TRBV6-3 with TRBJ1-4, with TRBD1 identical over 7 bases. The CDR3 has 14 amino acids. Germline V gives CDR1 MNHEY, CDR2 SVGEGT. The V segment lost 5 bases and the J segment 4 bases; nucleotides outside the gene matches: 4. The CDR3 bases are TGTGCCAGCAGTCCGACAGGGCGTAATGAAAAACTGTTTTTT. Its protein product is CASSPTGRNEKLFF.

V is TRBV18 and J is TRBJ2-2; D remains unclear. Germline-derived CDR1 and CDR2 are KGHSH and LQKENI. The CDR3 contains 11 residues. Trimming removed 8 bases from V and 6 bases from J, with 7 bases in between. The CDR3 loop is CASQRAGELFF. In nucleotides, the CDR3 is TGTGCCAGCCAAAGGGCCGGGGAGCTGTTTTTT.

The chain links TRBV9 to TRBJ1-2; 12 bases map to TRBD1. The CDR3 contains 15 residues. J lost 7 bases, V lost 4 bases, and 8 bases had no gene match. Germline V gene lookup returns CDR1 SGDLS and CDR2 YYNGEE. CDR3 in DNA: TGTGCCAGCAGCCCTGGGACAGGGGGCTTCGGTGGCTACACCTTC. Its protein is CASSPGTGGFGGYTF. Looking up the rest from reference TRBV9 and TRBJ1-2 gives the full variable domain: DSGVTQTPKHLITATGQRVTLRCSPRSGDLSVYWYQQSLDQGLQFLIQYYNGEERAKGNILERFSAQQFPDLHSELNLSSLELGDSALYFCASSPGTGGFGGYTFGSGTRLTVV.

The rearrangement uses TRBV25-1 and TRBJ2-7, with D possibly matching TRBD2 (5 bases). Trimming took 8 bases from V and 5 from J, leaving 16 bases between them. Per the germline V gene, CDR1 is MGHDK and CDR2 is SYGVNS. The CDR3 has 13 amino acids. CDR3 residues: CASQKLESHEQYF. The CDR3 bases are TGTGCCAGCCAGAAACTAGAGAGCCACGAGCAGTACTTC.

The chain couples TRBV18 to TRBJ1-5; no reliable D call. This CDR3 has 15 residues. CDR1 is KGHSH, CDR2 LQKENI, per germline. V lost 0 bases and J lost 5, with 11 bases in between. DNA for the CDR3: TGTGCCAGCTCACCACCCGGATCCCCCCATCAGCCCCAGCATTTT. Its translation is CASSPPGSPHQPQHF.

As for this clone: Other nucleotide sequences in the sample specify the same CDR3. V is TRBV11-2 and J is TRBJ2-7; D gene uncertain. In germline, CDR1 is SGHAT, CDR2 FQNNGV. The CDR3 runs to 12 residues. Trimming left V 3 bases short and J 2 bases short, with 5 bases between. The CDR3 protein is CASSLDPYEQYF. CDR3 sequence (DNA): TGTGCCAGCAGCTTGGACCCCTACGAGCAGTACTTC.

The gene calls are TRBV10-2 and TRBJ2-5, with D possibly TRBD1 on 6 matching bases. The ends were cut back, 9 bases at V and 0 bases at J, with 14 bases in the middle. Germline CDR1 is WSHSY and CDR2 is SAAADI. CDR3 length: 14 residues. The CDR3 sequence is CASWGGGYQETQYF. The CDR3 region has the DNA TGCGCCAGTTGGGGTGGGGGCTACCAAGAGACCCAGTACTTC.

J is TRBJ2-5 and V is TRBV11-2, with TRBD2 identical over 10 bases. This CDR3 has 15 amino acids. Germline V CDR1 and CDR2: SGHAT, FQNNGV. V lost 4 bases and J lost 2; bases outside the gene matches: 4. As DNA, the CDR3 is TGTGCCAGCAGCTCCCTAGCGGGGGTTCAAGAGACCCAGTACTTC. As protein: CASSSLAGVQETQYF. Combining the CDR3 with reference TRBV11-2 and TRBJ2-5 gives the whole variable domain EAGVAQSPRYKIIEKRQSVAFWCNPISGHATLYWYQQILGQGPKLLIQFQNNGVVDDSQLPKDRFSAERLKGVDSTLKIQPAKLEDSAVYLCASSSLAGVQETQYFGPGTRLLVL.

Comment on this clone: This sample includes further DNA sequences coding for the same CDR3. The rearrangement joins TRBV18 to TRBJ1-5; D remains unclear. This CDR3 has 14 residues. V gave up 3 bases and J gave up 4 bases, with 10 bases separating them. Germline lookup yields CDR1 KGHSH and CDR2 LQKENI. CDR3 nucleotides: TGTGCCAGCTCACCCGACGGGAGGAATCAGCCCCAGCATTTT. The encoded protein is CASSPDGRNQPQHF.

The chain couples TRBV27 to TRBJ1-6; 8 positions agree with TRBD1. This CDR3 spans 14 amino acids. Germline V CDR1 and CDR2: MNHEY, SMNVEV (reference sequence). V lost 4 bases and J lost 9; bases outside the gene matches: 5. The CDR3 sequence is CASSWTGNGSPLHF. In DNA, the CDR3 is TGTGCCAGCAGTTGGACAGGGAACGGTTCACCCCTCCACTTT.

The rearrangement uses TRBV18 and TRBJ2-3, with a possible D match to TRBD1 (6 bases). The germline CDR1 and CDR2 sequences are KGHSH and LQKENI. V shed 2 bases and J shed 0 bases, with 12 bases lying between them. The CDR3 is 16 residues long. CDR3 region: CASSPGGPLSTDTQYF. CDR3 coding DNA: TGTGCCAGCTCACCAGGGGGCCCCCTTAGCACAGATACGCAGTATTTT.

V gene TRBV11-2 combines with J gene TRBJ2-7; D uncertain. The V end was cut by 0 bases, the J end by 2 bases, with 8 bases between. The CDR3 has 14 amino acids. Looked up from germline, CDR1 is SGHAT and CDR2 is FQNNGV. CDR3 loop: CASSLDRATYEQYF. For the CDR3, the DNA is TGTGCCAGCAGCTTAGATAGGGCGACCTACGAGCAGTACTTC.

The chain joins TRBV7-2 to TRBJ2-7; 9 nucleotides line up with TRBD2. Germline CDR1 and CDR2: SGHTA and FQGNSA. J lost 7 bases, V lost 3 bases, and 4 bases had no gene match. The CDR3 sequence is 13 residues long. This CDR3 reads CASSFPAGGEQYF. CDR3 coding DNA: TGTGCCAGCAGCTTTCCGGCGGGGGGGGAGCAGTACTTC.

The chain has TRBV29-1 and TRBJ1-1; possibly TRBD1 for D (5 bases). This CDR3 comprises 12 residues. The V gene's germline CDR1 is SQVTM and CDR2 ANQGSEA. V dropped 4 bases and J dropped 4 bases, with 10 bases sitting between them. CDR3 amino acids: CSVAGRVTEAFF. Here the CDR3 DNA reads TGCAGCGTTGCGGGCAGGGTCACTGAAGCTTTCTTT.

This chain links TRBV5-1 with TRBJ1-1; D perhaps matches TRBD1 (5 bases). Per the germline V gene, CDR1 is SGHRS and CDR2 is YFSETQ. V was pared by 0 bases and J by 11 bases, with 20 bases between. This CDR3 has 15 residues. CDR3 sequence (DNA): TGCGCCAGCAGCTTGGGAGACGGGGGAGGCGGTCGGGCTTTCTTT. It is translated as CASSLGDGGGGRAFF.

The chain links TRBV11-2 to TRBJ1-2, with a tentative D call TRBD1 (5 bases). The CDR3 spans 16 residues. The germline V gene has CDR1 SGHAT and CDR2 FQNNGV. Trimming stripped 3 bases from V and 5 bases from J, with 19 bases between. The CDR3 region has the DNA TGTGCCAGCAGCTTCGGGGCAGCGGCAACCTCATATGGCTACACCTTC. Residues: CASSFGAAATSYGYTF. Full variable domain (outside the CDR3, taken from reference TRBV11-2 and TRBJ1-2): EAGVAQSPRYKIIEKRQSVAFWCNPISGHATLYWYQQILGQGPKLLIQFQNNGVVDDSQLPKDRFSAERLKGVDSTLKIQPAKLEDSAVYLCASSFGAAATSYGYTFGSGTRLTVV.

The chain uses TRBV12-2 and TRBJ1-2; the table's D call, TRBD1, was not checked against the DNA. TRBV12-2 is a known pseudogene. The CDR3 loop spans 15 amino acids. CDR3 loop: CASRTRTDHNYGYTF. The CDR3 region has the DNA TGTGCAAGTCGCACCAGGACAGACCATAACTATGGCTACACCTTC.

This rearrangement joins TRBV15 to TRBJ2-5, with 10 nucleotides matching TRBD1. This CDR3 contains 15 residues. V was clipped by 1 base and J by 4 bases; unmatched bases: 3. Germline values: CDR1 LNHNV, CDR2 YYDKDF (reference sequence). In DNA form, the CDR3 reads TGTGCCACCAGCAGAGGGGACAGGGGATTAGAGACCCAGTACTTC. The encoded protein is CATSRGDRGLETQYF.

The J gene is TRBJ2-6, the V gene TRBV6-5; no clear D. The CDR3 extends over 16 amino acids. Trimming left V 3 bases short and J 0 bases short, with 9 bases between. Germline CDR1 MNHEY, CDR2 SVGAGI. This CDR3 is CASSYGRFSGANVLTF. CDR3 bases: TGTGCCAGCAGTTATGGACGGTTCTCTGGGGCCAACGTCCTGACTTTC.

The genes are TRBV12-3 or TRBV12-4 and TRBJ2-7, with D unresolved. The CDR3 consists of 12 residues. V shed 1 base and J shed 6 bases, with 7 bases lying between them. The CDR3 sequence: CASSLGFSEQYF. CDR3 DNA sequence: TGTGCCAGCAGTTTAGGCTTCTCCGAGCAGTACTTC.

The chain combines TRBV20-1 with TRBJ2-5; D may be TRBD2 (5 bases). CDR3 length: 14 residues. V lost 3 bases to trimming and J lost 5 bases, with 16 bases between them. Germline CDR1 and CDR2: DFQATT and SNEGSKA (reference sequence). The CDR3 DNA is TGCAGTGCTAGTCGCGGACTGGAAAGTGAGACCCAGTACTTC. It specifies CSASRGLESETQYF.

Remarks on this clone: Other DNA sequences of this sample code for an identical CDR3. V and J are TRBV24-1 and TRBJ1-2; the match to TRBD1 covers 11 bases. There are 16 residues in the CDR3. The trim removed 8 bases at V and 3 bases at J, leaving 10 bases unmatched. CDR1 and CDR2 from the germline V gene are KGHDR and SFDVKD. Here the CDR3 DNA reads TGTGCCACCAAAGGACAGGGGGCACTGGGGGACTATGGCTACACCTTC. Amino acids: CATKGQGALGDYGYTF.